The 14 T cell receptor beta chains below come from one sample, sequenced in a study of shared clonotypes between healthy human individuals (dated by TCRdb to 2018 to 2020). The library was produced with the immunoSEQ multiplex PCR assay. The table comes from immuneACCESS by way of TCRdb, which keeps in-frame sequences with V and J called. Part of the clones is missing from these tables; in studies checked, under half for an unresolved V gene and the rest for unknown reasons. This sample gives 950,000 to 1,100,000 clones in total; around 78% of them show up just once. Roughly 0.55% of the sample comes from the top ten. The specimen was memory CD4+ T cells from PBMCs. Read against the paper, the sample's cell subset or site label means: CD45RA-negative fraction. The receptors derive from a young man in good health. Some clones in this sample may be carry-over from other donors' samples.

About this clone: A much larger clone sits a single nucleotide away, making a read error possible. V gene TRBV7-2 combines with J gene TRBJ2-7; no definite D call. Trimming shortened V by 5 bases and J by 3 bases, and 5 bases separated the two germline ends. The CDR3 is 11 residues long. Germline lookup yields CDR1 SGHTA and CDR2 FQGNSA. The CDR3 loop reads CASSNFYEQYF. The DNA for the CDR3 is TGTGCCAGCAGCAACTTCTACGAGCAGTACTTC.

J is TRBJ2-1 and V is TRBV5-1, with unresolved D. CDR3 length: 15 residues. Germline CDR1 and CDR2: SGHRS and YFSETQ. V was cut by 1 base and J by 0 bases, with 8 bases left in between. DNA of the CDR3: TGCGCCAGCAGCTTGTTTCCCAGCTCCTACAATGAGCAGTTCTTC. Its translation is CASSLFPSSYNEQFF.

The chain employs TRBV25-1 and TRBJ2-4, with D possibly matching TRBD1 (5 bases). The CDR3 runs 16 residues. Deletions cut 6 bases from V and 0 bases from J, with 15 bases between. Germline V gene lookup returns CDR1 MGHDK and CDR2 SYGVNS. CDR3 amino acids: CASRVGPILAKNIQYF. The CDR3 coding sequence is TGTGCCAGCAGGGTGGGGCCAATCCTAGCCAAAAACATTCAGTACTTC.

The chain employs TRBV9 and TRBJ2-7, with 8 bases aligning to TRBD2. Per germline, CDR1 SGDLS and CDR2 YYNGEE. CDR3 length equals 14 residues. Trimming took 0 bases from V and 2 from J; bases not matched to a gene: 1. As DNA, the CDR3 is TGTGCCAGCAGCGTAGCGGGAGGGCCCTACGAGCAGTACTTC. Translation: CASSVAGGPYEQYF.

The rearrangement links TRBV7-9 to TRBJ2-2; 14 bases map to TRBD2. The CDR3 extends over 17 amino acids. The junction had 7 bases not matched to a gene; V was cut back by 3 bases and J by 7 bases. The germline V gene encodes CDR1 SEHNR and CDR2 FQNEAQ (reference sequence). The CDR3, as DNA: TGTGCCAGCAGCTTCGGACTAGCGGGAGGTCTGGACGGGGAGCTGTTTTTT. This codes for CASSFGLAGGLDGELFF.

About this clone itself: This may come from a read error, since a much larger clone is one base off. The chain carries TRBV5-1 and TRBJ1-1; possibly TRBD1 for D (5 bases). Germline CDR1 reads SGHRS; CDR2 reads YFSETQ. The CDR3 length is 14 residues. The CDR3 spells CASQPRWRGTEASF. CDR3 DNA: TGCGCCAGCCAACCTCGATGGAGGGGCACTGAAGCTTCCTTT. Complete variable domain (other parts from reference TRBV5-1 and TRBJ1-1): KAGVTQTPRYLIKTRGQQVTLSCSPISGHRSVSWYQQTPGQGLQFLFEYFSETQRNKGNFPGRFSGRQFSNSRSEMNVSTLELGDSALYLCASQPRWRGTEASFGQGTRLTVV.

The V call is TRBV7-8, the J call TRBJ2-1; 10 bases are shared with TRBD1. The V segment lost 5 bases and the J segment 12 bases; nucleotides outside the gene matches: 10. Germline CDR1 reads SGHVS; CDR2 reads FQNEAQ. The CDR3 contains 14 residues. CDR3 loop: CASSAGTGARVQFF. The DNA of the CDR3 is TGTGCCAGCAGCGCGGGGACAGGGGCCCGAGTGCAGTTCTTC.

On this clone: Other DNA sequences of this sample code for an identical CDR3. The rearrangement uses TRBV5-1 and TRBJ2-7; D not resolved. Trimming removed 3 bases at V and 4 bases at J, with 5 bases between. CDR3 size: 11 residues. Germline values: CDR1 SGHRS, CDR2 YFSETQ. In nucleotides, the CDR3 is TGCGCCAGCAGCTCGTCTTACGAGCAGTACTTC. It is translated as CASSSSYEQYF. Based on the CDR3 plus reference TRBV5-1 and TRBJ2-7, the full variable domain is KAGVTQTPRYLIKTRGQQVTLSCSPISGHRSVSWYQQTPGQGLQFLFEYFSETQRNKGNFPGRFSGRQFSNSRSEMNVSTLELGDSALYLCASSSSYEQYFGPGTRLTVT.

This clone was seen only a few times. Different DNA sequences within this sample yield the same CDR3. This chain links TRBV19 with TRBJ1-2, with 7 bases aligning to TRBD1. The CDR3 has 13 residues. Germline CDR1 LNHDA, CDR2 SQIVND (reference sequence). The ends lost 3 bases at V and 5 bases at J; junction bases unmatched: 3. The CDR3 sequence is CASSISGQYGYTF. CDR3 bases: TGTGCCAGTAGTATCTCGGGACAGTATGGCTACACCTTC.

This rearrangement joins TRBV5-8 to TRBJ1-1; D unclear. Between the trimmed V and J ends, which lost 1 base and 11 bases, there was a span of 18 bases. The CDR3 is 14 amino acids. Germline V CDR1 and CDR2: SGHTS, YDEGEE. The CDR3 nucleotides are TGTGCCAGCAGCTTGTGGTCCGAAAACCCCAGGGCTTTCTTT. Its protein is CASSLWSENPRAFF.

Points on this clone: Only one base separates this from a far larger clonotype, so it likely reflects a read error. The chain recombines TRBV20-1 with TRBJ2-2; D call uncertain. Between the trimmed V and J ends, which lost 8 bases and 6 bases, there was a span of 10 bases. The CDR3 consists of 11 residues. Germline CDR1 and CDR2: DFQATT and SNEGSKA (reference sequence). The CDR3 here is CSTLLAGELFF. In nucleotides, the CDR3 is TGCAGTACTTTACTGGCCGGGGAGCTGTTTTTT.

CDR3 sequence: CASSRGQGLNTEAFF. The DNA of the CDR3 is TGCGCCAGCAGCCGGGGACAGGGGCTGAACACTGAAGCTTTCTTT. The chain is built from TRBV4-3 and TRBJ1-1; 10 bases align to TRBD1. Germline trimming cut 4 bases from V and 0 bases from J; bases unmatched to any gene: 2. CDR3 length equals 15 residues. The germline gives CDR1 LGHNA, CDR2 YSLEER.

The chain links TRBV6-6 to TRBJ1-2; no clear D. The CDR3 contains 13 residues. Germline-derived CDR1 and CDR2 are MNHNY and SVGAGI (reference sequence). The V end lost 6 bases, the J end lost 2 bases, and 10 bases lay between the germline ends. The CDR3 DNA follows: TGTGCCAGCAGACTGGACGGGAACTATGGCTACACCTTC. It is translated as CASRLDGNYGYTF.

V gene TRBV11-2 combines with J gene TRBJ2-7; D gene unclear. The CDR3 consists of 13 residues. Trimming took off 7 bases at V and 6 bases at J, with 16 bases between the two ends. Looked up from germline, CDR1 is SGHAT and CDR2 is FQNNGV. CDR3 protein: CASNLNPASEQYF. CDR3 in DNA: TGTGCCAGCAACCTTAATCCAGCTTCCGAGCAGTACTTC.